The entry below describes one T cell receptor beta chain. This entry comes from a study of blood T cell repertoires in COVID-19. Study background: Sources were T cells, B-cell-depleted T cells, or PBMCs; the material itself was cDNA or gDNA.

Germline CDR1 and CDR2: MGHRA and YSYEKL. The J segment lost 2 bases and the V segment lost 5 bases, leaving 11 bases of the junction unmatched. The CDR3 spans 16 residues. Some clones are missing from TCRdb's copy, which holds only in-frame ones; the method was immunoSEQ multiplex PCR. Among more than 300,000 clones listed, around 86% were seen once. The genes are TRBV4-1 and TRBJ2-7, with 8 bases fitting TRBD2. Material: peripheral blood. This receptor was obtained from a woman aged 45-65 years with COVID-19, enrolled during active disease. CDR3 amino acids: CASSAYLAGGPYEQYF. CDR3 sequence (DNA): TGCGCCAGCAGCGCGTACCTAGCGGGCGGGCCCTACGAGCAGTACTTC.